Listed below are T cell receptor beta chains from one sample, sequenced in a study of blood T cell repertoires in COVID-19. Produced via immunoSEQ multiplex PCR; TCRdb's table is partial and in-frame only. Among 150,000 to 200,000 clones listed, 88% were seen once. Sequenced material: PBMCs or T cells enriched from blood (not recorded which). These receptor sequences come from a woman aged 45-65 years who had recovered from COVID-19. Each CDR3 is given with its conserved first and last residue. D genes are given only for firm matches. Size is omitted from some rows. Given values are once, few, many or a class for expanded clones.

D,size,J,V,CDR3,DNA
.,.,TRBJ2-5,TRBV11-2,CASSSGPTGRRGTEETQYF,TGTGCCAGCAGCTCGGGACCGACAGGGCGGAGGGGGACGGAAGAGACCCAGTACTTC
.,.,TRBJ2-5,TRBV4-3,CASATGTPFTETQYF,TGCGCCAGCGCTACCGGGACACCTTTTACGGAGACCCAGTACTTC
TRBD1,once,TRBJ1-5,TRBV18,CASSPQGAGQPQHF,TGTGCCAGCTCTCCACAGGGGGCTGGCCAGCCCCAGCATTTT
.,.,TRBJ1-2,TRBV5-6,CASNGEDVYGYTF,TGTGCCAGCAATGGAGAGGATGTCTATGGCTACACCTTC
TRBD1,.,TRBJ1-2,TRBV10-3,CAISESLTGGANGYTF,TGTGCCATCAGTGAGTCTCTTACAGGGGGCGCGAATGGCTACACCTTC
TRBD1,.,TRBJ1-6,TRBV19,CASSTYDRGPSPLHF,TGTGCCAGTAGCACCTATGACAGGGGACCGTCACCCCTCCACTTT
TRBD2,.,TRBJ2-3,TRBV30,CAWSGGGPRDTQYF,TGTGCCTGGAGTGGCGGGGGGCCACGGGATACGCAGTATTTT
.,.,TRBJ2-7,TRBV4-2,CASSQDLDSSFYEQYF,TGTGCCAGCAGCCAAGATCTAGACAGCAGCTTTTACGAGCAGTACTTC
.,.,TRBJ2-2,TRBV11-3,CASSPHRVTGELFF,TGTGCCAGCAGCCCCCACAGGGTCACCGGGGAGCTGTTTTTT
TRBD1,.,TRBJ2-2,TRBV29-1,CSAITGDWAGELFF,TGCAGCGCCATAACAGGGGATTGGGCCGGGGAGCTGTTTTTT
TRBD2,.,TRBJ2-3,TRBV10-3,CATRTSGGRDTQYF,TGTGCCACCCGGACTAGCGGGGGCCGGGATACGCAGTATTTT
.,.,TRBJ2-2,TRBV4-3,CASSQGPGELFF,TGCGCCAGCAGCCAAGGGCCCGGGGAGCTGTTTTTT
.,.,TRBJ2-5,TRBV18,CASSPRASGETQYF,TGTGCCAGCTCACCACGGGCCAGTGGGGAGACCCAGTACTTC
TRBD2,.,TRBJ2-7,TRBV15,CATSREDIAGGYEQYF,TGTGCCACCAGCAGAGAAGACATAGCGGGGGGTTACGAGCAGTACTTC
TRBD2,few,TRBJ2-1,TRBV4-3,CASSQEPSGGYNEQFF,TGCGCCAGCAGCCAAGAACCTAGCGGGGGCTACAATGAGCAGTTCTTC
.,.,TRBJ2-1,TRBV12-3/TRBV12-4,CASSPRGLRQFF,TGTGCCAGCAGTCCCCGCGGGCTTAGGCAGTTCTTC
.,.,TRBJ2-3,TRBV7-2,CASSFRVGGAGLSDTQYF,TGTGCCAGCAGCTTCCGGGTGGGCGGCGCGGGACTCTCAGATACGCAGTATTTT
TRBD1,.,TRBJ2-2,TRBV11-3,CASSRTGGVTGELFF,TGTGCCAGCAGCCGGACAGGGGGCGTCACCGGGGAGCTGTTTTTT
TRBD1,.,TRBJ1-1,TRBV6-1,CASSEEGARTNTEAFF,TGTGCCAGCAGTGAAGAGGGGGCGCGGACGAACACTGAAGCTTTCTTT
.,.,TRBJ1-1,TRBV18,CASSPFSAPGEAFF,TGTGCCAGCTCACCATTTTCGGCTCCCGGGGAAGCTTTCTTT
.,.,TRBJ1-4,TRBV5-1,CASSLAGKTNEKLFF,TGCGCCAGCAGCTTAGCGGGGAAAACGAATGAAAAACTGTTTTTT
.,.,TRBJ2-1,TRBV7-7,CASSLDTGDVGEQFF,TGTGCTAGCAGCTTGGATACCGGAGATGTCGGTGAGCAGTTCTTC
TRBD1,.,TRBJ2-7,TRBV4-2,CASSQAGTGAYYEQYF,TGTGCCAGCAGCCAAGCCGGGACAGGGGCATACTACGAGCAGTACTTC
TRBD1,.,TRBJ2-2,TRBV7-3,CASSLRPGQGANTGELFF,TGTGCCAGCAGCTTAAGGCCGGGACAGGGGGCGAACACCGGGGAGCTGTTTTTT
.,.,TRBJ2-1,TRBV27,CASSLAASSLNEQFF,TGTGCCAGCAGTTTGGCGGCTAGCTCACTCAATGAGCAGTTCTTC
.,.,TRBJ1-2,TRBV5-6,CASSFRGLGGGYTF,TGTGCCAGCAGCTTTCGAGGCCTAGGGGGTGGCTACACCTTC
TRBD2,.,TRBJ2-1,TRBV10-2,CASSESGLAGYNEQFF,TGCGCCAGCAGTGAGTCGGGACTAGCGGGGTACAATGAGCAGTTCTTC
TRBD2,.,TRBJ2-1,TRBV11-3,CASSGPRTSGANEQFF,TGTGCCAGCAGCGGACCGAGGACTAGCGGAGCCAATGAGCAGTTCTTC
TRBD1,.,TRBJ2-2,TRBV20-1,CSASLLGVGTVNTGELFF,TGCAGTGCTAGTCTTTTGGGGGTCGGGACAGTTAACACCGGGGAGCTGTTTTTT
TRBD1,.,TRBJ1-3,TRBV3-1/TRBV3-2,CASSPPRHRGNTIYF,TGTGCCAGCAGCCCCCCCCGGCACAGGGGGAACACCATATATTTT
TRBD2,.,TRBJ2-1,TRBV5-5,CASSAGPGGPRNEQFF,TGTGCCAGCAGCGCCGGACCGGGGGGGCCAAGGAATGAGCAGTTCTTC
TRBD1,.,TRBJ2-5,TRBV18,CASSPGGRGQGKATQYF,TGTGCCAGCTCACCGGGAGGTAGAGGACAGGGAAAGGCGACCCAGTACTTC
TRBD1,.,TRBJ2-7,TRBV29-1,CSVAGQNYEQYF,TGCAGCGTTGCGGGACAGAACTACGAGCAGTACTTC
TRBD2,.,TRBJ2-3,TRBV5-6,CASTPIGLAPDTQYF,TGTGCCAGCACCCCTATCGGACTAGCCCCAGATACGCAGTATTTT
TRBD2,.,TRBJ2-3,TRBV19,CASSILAGGPITDTQYF,TGTGCCAGTAGTATCCTAGCGGGGGGCCCGATCACAGATACGCAGTATTTT
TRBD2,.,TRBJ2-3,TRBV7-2,CASSLALAGGPVGVTDTQYF,TGTGCCAGCAGCTTAGCCCTAGCGGGGGGGCCGGTTGGGGTCACAGATACGCAGTATTTT
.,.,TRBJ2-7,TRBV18,CASSPYSYEQYF,TGTGCCAGCTCACCCTACAGCTACGAGCAGTACTTC
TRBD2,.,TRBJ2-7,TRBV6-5,CASSYGAGGLYEQYF,TGTGCCAGCAGTTATGGAGCGGGGGGCCTCTACGAGCAGTACTTC
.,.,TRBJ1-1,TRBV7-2,CASSLGVQGRGTEAFF,TGTGCCAGCAGCTTGGGAGTACAAGGTAGAGGCACTGAAGCTTTCTTT
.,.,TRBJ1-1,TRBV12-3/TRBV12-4,CASSAQMNTEAFF,TGTGCCAGCAGTGCACAGATGAACACTGAAGCTTTCTTT
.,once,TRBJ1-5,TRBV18,CASSQGNREINQPQHF,TGTGCCAGCTCACAGGGAAACCGGGAGATCAATCAGCCCCAGCATTTT
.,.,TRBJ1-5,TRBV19,CACRGGTAQPQHF,TGTGCCTGCAGGGGAGGGACCGCTCAGCCCCAGCATTTT
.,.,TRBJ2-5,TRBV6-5,CASSRGFQETQYF,TGTGCCAGCTCTCGGGGTTTTCAAGAGACCCAGTACTTC
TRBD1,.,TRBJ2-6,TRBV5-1,CASSFDGQGARAGANVLTF,TGCGCCAGCAGCTTCGATGGACAGGGGGCAAGGGCTGGGGCCAACGTCCTGACTTTC
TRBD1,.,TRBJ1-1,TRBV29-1,CSFSQGNLAEAFF,TGCAGTTTTTCACAGGGGAATTTAGCTGAAGCTTTCTTT
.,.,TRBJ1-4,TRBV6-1,CASSEVGAPNEKLFF,TGTGCCAGCAGTGAAGTAGGGGCACCTAATGAAAAACTGTTTTTT
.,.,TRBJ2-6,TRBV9,CASSDSFSGANVLTF,TGTGCCAGCAGCGACTCGTTCTCTGGGGCCAACGTCCTGACTTTC
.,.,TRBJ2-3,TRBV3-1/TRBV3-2,CASSQTQDTQYF,TGTGCCAGCAGCCAAACCCAGGATACGCAGTATTTT
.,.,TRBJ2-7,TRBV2,CASNQIGQKQYF,TGTGCCAGCAACCAGATCGGACAGAAGCAGTACTTC
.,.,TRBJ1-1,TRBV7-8,CASSLELGGTEAFF,TGTGCCAGCAGCTTAGAGTTGGGGGGCACTGAAGCTTTCTTT
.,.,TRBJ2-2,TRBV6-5,CASRRQGNTGELFF,TGTGCCAGCAGACGGCAGGGGAACACCGGGGAGCTGTTTTTT
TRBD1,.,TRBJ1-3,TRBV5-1,CASSLEVGQLPGNTIYF,TGCGCCAGCAGCTTGGAAGTGGGACAGCTGCCTGGAAACACCATATATTTT
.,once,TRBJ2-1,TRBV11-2,CASRHLTGEQFF,TGTGCCAGCAGACACCTTACAGGGGAGCAGTTCTTC